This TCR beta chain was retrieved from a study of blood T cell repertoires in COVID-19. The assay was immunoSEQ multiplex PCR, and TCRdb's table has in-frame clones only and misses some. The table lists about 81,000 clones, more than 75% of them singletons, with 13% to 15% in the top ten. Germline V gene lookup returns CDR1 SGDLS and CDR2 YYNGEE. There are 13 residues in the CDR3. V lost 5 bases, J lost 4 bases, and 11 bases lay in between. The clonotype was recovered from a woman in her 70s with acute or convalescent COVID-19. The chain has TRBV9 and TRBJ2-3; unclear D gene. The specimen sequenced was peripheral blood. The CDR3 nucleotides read TGTGCCAGCAGGTCTTCTTCGGCAGATACGCAGTATTTT. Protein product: CASRSSSADTQYF.